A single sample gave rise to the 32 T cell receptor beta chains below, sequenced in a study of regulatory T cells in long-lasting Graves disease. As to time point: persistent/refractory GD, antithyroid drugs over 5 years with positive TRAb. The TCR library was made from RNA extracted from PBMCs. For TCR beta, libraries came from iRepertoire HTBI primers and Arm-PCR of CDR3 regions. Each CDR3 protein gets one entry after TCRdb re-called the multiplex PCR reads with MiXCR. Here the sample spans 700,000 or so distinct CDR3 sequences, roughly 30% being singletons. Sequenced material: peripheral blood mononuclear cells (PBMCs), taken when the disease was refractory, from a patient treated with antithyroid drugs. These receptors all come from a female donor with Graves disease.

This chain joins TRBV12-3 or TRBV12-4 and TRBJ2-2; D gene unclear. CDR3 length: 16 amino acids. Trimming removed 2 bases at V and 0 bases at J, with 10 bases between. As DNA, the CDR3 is TGTGCCAGCAGTTTAAGTCTGCTAGCGAACACCGGGGAGCTGTTTTTT. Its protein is CASSLSLLANTGELFF.

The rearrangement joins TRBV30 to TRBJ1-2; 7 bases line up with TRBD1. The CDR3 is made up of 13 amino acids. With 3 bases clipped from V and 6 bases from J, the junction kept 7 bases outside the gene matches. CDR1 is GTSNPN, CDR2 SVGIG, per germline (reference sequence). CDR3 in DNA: TGTGCCTGGAGGCACAGGGGAGAGGATGGCTACACCTTC. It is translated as CAWRHRGEDGYTF. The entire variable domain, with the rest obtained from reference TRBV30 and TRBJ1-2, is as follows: SQTIHQWPATLVQPVGSPLSLECTVEGTSNPNLYWYRQAAGRGLQLLFYSVGIGQISSEVPQNLSASRPQDRQFILSSKKLLLSDSGFYLCAWRHRGEDGYTFGSGTRLTVV.

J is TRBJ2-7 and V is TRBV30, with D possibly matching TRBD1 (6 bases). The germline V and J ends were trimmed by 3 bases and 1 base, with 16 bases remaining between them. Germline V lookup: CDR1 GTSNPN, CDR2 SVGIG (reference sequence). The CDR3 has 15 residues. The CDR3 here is CAWSEDLRGSYEQYF. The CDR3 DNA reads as TGTGCCTGGAGCGAGGACCTAAGGGGGTCCTACGAGCAGTACTTC. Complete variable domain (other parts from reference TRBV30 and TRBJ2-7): SQTIHQWPATLVQPVGSPLSLECTVEGTSNPNLYWYRQAAGRGLQLLFYSVGIGQISSEVPQNLSASRPQDRQFILSSKKLLLSDSGFYLCAWSEDLRGSYEQYFGPGTRLTVT.

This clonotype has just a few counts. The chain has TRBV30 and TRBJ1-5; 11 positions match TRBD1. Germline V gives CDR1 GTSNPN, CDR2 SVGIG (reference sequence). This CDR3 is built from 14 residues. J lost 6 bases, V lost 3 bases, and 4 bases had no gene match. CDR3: CAWRGQGASQPQHF. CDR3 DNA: TGTGCCTGGAGAGGACAGGGGGCAAGTCAGCCCCAGCATTTT.

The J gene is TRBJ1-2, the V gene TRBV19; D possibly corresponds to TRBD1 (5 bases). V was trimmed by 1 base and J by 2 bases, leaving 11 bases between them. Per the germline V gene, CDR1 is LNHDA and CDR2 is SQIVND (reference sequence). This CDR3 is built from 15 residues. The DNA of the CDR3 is TGTGCCAGTAGTATAGGGGGGACGGTGAACTATGGCTACACCTTC. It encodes CASSIGGTVNYGYTF. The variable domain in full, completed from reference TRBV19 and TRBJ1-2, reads DGGITQSPKYLFRKEGQNVTLSCEQNLNHDAMYWYRQDPGQGLRLIYYSQIVNDFQKGDIAEGYSVSREKKESFPLTVTSAQKNPTAFYLCASSIGGTVNYGYTFGSGTRLTVV.

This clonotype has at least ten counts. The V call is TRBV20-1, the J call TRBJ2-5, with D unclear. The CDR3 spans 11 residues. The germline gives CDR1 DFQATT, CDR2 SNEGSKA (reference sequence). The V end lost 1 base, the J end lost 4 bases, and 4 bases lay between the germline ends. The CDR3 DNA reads TGCAGTGCTAGAGGTGGAGAGACCCAGTACTTC. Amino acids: CSARGGETQYF.

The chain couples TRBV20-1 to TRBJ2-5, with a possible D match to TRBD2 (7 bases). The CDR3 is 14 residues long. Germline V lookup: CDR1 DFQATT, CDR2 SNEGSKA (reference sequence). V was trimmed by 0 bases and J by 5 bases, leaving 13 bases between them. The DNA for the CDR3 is TGCAGTGCTAGAGAGGGGGGGGGCGCGGAGACCCAGTACTTC. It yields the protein CSAREGGGAETQYF.

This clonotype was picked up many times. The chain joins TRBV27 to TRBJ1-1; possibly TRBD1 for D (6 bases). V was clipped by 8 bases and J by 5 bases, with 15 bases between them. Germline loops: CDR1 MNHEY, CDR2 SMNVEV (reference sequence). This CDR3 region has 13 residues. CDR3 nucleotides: TGTGCCAGCGGATTGGGGGGCAGGACTGAAGCTTTCTTT. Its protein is CASGLGGRTEAFF.

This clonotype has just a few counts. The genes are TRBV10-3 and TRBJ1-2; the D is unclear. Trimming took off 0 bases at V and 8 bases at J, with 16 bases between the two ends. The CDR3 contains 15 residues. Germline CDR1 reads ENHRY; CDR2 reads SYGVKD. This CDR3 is CAISESGPEGMGYTF. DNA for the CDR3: TGTGCCATCAGTGAGTCGGGTCCTGAGGGCATGGGCTACACCTTC.

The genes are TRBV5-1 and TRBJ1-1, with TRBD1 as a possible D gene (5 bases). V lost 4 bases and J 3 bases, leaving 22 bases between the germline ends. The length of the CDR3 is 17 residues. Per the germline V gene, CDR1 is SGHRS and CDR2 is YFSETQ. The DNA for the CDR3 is TGCGCCAGCAGCCCGCTCGGGGGAGGGTTGGTGCACACTGAAGCTTTCTTT. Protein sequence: CASSPLGGGLVHTEAFF.

Here the CDR3 DNA reads TGTGCCAGCAGCTCTTCACACGCCAGACTCTATGGCTACACCTTC. Translating it yields CASSSSHARLYGYTF. The chain employs TRBV6-1 and TRBJ1-2; D gene uncertain. The CDR3 spans 15 residues. Looked up from germline, CDR1 is MNHNS and CDR2 is SASEGT. V was pared by 6 bases and J by 4 bases, with 18 bases between.

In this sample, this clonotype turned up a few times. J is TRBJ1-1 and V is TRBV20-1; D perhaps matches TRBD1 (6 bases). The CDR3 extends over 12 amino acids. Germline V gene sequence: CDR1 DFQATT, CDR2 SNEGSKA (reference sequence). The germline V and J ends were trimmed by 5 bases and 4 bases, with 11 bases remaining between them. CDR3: CSAGRDTTEAFF. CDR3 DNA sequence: TGCAGTGCTGGGAGGGACACCACTGAAGCTTTCTTT.

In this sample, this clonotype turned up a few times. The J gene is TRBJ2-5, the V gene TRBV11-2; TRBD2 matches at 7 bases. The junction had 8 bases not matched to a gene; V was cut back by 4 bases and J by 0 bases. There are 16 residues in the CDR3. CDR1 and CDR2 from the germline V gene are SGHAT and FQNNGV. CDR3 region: CASSSLLATYQETQYF. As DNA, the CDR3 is TGTGCCAGCAGCTCACTACTAGCGACGTACCAAGAGACCCAGTACTTC.

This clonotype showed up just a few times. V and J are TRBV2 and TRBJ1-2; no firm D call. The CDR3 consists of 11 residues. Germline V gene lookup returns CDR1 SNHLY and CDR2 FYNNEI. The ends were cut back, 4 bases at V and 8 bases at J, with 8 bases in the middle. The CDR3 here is CASSVGRGYTF. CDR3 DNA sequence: TGTGCCAGCAGTGTGGGGAGAGGCTACACCTTC.

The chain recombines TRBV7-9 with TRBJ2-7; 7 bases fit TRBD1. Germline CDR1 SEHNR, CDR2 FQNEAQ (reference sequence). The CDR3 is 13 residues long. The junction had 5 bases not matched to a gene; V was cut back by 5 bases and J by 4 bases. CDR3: CASSRQGWYEQYF. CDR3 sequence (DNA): TGTGCCAGCAGCCGACAGGGTTGGTACGAGCAGTACTTC.

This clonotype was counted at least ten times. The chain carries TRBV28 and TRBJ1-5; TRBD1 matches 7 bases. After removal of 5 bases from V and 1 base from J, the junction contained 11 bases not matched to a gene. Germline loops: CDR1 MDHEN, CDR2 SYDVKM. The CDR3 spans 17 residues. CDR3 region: CASSPNRGTSSNQPQHF. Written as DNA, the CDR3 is TGTGCCAGCAGTCCAAACAGGGGAACCTCAAGCAATCAGCCCCAGCATTTT.

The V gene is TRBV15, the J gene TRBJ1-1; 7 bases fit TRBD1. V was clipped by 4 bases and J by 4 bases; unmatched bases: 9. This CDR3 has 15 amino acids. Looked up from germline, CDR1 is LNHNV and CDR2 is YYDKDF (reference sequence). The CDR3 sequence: CATSKRGGEGTEAFF. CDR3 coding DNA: TGTGCCACCAGCAAGCGAGGGGGCGAGGGCACTGAAGCTTTCTTT.

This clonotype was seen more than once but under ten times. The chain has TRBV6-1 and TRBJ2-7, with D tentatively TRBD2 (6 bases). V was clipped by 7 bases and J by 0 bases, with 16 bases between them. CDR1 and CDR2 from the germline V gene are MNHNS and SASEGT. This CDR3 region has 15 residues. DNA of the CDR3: TGTGCCAGCACCATATCTGGAGGGAGCTCCTACGAGCAGTACTTC. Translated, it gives CASTISGGSSYEQYF.

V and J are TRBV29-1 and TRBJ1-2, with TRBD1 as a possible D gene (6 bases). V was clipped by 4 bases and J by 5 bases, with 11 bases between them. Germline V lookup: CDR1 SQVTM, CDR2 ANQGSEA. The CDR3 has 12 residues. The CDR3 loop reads CSVALGQYGYTF. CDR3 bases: TGCAGCGTTGCCCTAGGACAGTATGGCTACACCTTC.

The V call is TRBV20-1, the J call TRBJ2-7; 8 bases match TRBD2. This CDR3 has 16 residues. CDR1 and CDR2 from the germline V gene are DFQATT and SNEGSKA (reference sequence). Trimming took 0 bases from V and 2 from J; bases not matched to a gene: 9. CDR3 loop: CSARDFRGRTPYEQYF. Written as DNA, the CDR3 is TGCAGTGCTAGAGATTTTCGCGGGAGGACCCCCTACGAGCAGTACTTC.

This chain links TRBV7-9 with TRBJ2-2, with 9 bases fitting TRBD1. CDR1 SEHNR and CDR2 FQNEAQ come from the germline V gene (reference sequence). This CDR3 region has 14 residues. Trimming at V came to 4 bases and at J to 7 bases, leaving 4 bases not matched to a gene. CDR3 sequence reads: CASSSGQGDGELFF. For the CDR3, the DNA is TGTGCCAGCAGCTCGGGACAGGGCGACGGGGAGCTGTTTTTT.

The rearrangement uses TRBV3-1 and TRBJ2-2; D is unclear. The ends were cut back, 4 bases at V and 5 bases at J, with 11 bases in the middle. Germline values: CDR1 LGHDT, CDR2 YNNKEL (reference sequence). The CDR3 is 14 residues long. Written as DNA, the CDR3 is TGTGCCAGCAGCCGCGAGCCGGTAACCGGGGAGCTGTTTTTT. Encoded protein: CASSREPVTGELFF.

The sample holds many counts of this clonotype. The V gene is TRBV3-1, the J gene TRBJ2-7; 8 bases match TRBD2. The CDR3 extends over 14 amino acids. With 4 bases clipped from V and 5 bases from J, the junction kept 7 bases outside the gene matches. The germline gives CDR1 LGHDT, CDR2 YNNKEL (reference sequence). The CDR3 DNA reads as TGTGCCAGCAGCCGAATCGGTAGCGGGGACGAGCAGTACTTC. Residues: CASSRIGSGDEQYF.

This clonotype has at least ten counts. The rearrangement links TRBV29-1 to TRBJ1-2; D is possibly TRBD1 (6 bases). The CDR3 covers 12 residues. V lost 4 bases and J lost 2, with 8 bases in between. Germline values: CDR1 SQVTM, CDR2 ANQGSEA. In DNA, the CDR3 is TGCAGCGTTGGGGGGGCCAACTATGGCTACACCTTC. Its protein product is CSVGGANYGYTF.

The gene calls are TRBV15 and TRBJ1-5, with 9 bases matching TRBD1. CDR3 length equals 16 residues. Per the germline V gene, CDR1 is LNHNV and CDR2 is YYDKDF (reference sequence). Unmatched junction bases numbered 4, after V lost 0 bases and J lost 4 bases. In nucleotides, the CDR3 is TGTGCCACCAGCAGAGATGCTGGACAGGGGAATCAGCCCCAGCATTTT. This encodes CATSRDAGQGNQPQHF.

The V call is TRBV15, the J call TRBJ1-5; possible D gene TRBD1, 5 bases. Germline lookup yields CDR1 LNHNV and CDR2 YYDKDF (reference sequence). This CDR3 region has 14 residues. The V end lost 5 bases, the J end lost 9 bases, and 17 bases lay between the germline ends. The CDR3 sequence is CATSGIGGYLPQHF. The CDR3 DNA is TGTGCCACCAGCGGCATCGGGGGGTACTTGCCCCAGCATTTT.

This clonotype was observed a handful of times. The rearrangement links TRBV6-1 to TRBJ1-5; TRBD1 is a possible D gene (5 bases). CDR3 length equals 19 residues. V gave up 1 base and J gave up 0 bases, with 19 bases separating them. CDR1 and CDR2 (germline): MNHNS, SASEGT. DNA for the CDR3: TGTGCCAGCAGTGAAGTTGGTGGCCCGCGACAGCATAGCAATCAGCCCCAGCATTTT. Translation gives CASSEVGGPRQHSNQPQHF.

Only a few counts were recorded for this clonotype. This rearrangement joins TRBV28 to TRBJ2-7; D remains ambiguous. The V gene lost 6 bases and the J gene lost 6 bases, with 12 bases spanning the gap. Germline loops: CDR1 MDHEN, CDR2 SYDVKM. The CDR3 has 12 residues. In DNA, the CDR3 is TGTGCCAGCAGCCGGCGTTGGGGCGAGCAGTACTTC. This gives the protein CASSRRWGEQYF.

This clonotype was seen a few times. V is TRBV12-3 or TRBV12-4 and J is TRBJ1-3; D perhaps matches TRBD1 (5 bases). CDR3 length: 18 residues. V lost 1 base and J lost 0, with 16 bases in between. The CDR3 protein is CASSLEEGRTISGNTIYF. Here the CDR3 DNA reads TGTGCCAGCAGTTTAGAGGAGGGACGCACAATCTCTGGAAACACCATATATTTT.

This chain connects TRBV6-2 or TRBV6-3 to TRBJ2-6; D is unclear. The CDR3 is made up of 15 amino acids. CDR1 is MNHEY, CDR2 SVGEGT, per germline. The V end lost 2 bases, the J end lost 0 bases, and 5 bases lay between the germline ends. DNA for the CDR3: TGTGCCAGCAGTTACCGAACCTCTGGGGCCAACGTCCTGACTTTC. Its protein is CASSYRTSGANVLTF.

This chain's CDR3 is CASSLAGTGKETQYF. The DNA for the CDR3 is TGCGCCAGCAGCTTGGCTGGGACAGGGAAAGAGACCCAGTACTTC. The chain has TRBV5-1 and TRBJ2-5, with 9 bases lining up with TRBD1. V lost 0 bases and J lost 3; bases outside the gene matches: 3. Germline V CDR1 and CDR2: SGHRS, YFSETQ. The CDR3 length is 15 residues. Supplemented by reference TRBV5-1 and TRBJ2-5, the full variable domain reads KAGVTQTPRYLIKTRGQQVTLSCSPISGHRSVSWYQQTPGQGLQFLFEYFSETQRNKGNFPGRFSGRQFSNSRSEMNVSTLELGDSALYLCASSLAGTGKETQYFGPGTRLLVL.

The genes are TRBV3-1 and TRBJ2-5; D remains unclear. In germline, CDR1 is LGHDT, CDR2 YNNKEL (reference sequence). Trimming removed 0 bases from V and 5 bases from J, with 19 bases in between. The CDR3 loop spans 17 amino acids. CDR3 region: CASSQEVSTTLSETQYF. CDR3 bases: TGTGCCAGCAGCCAAGAGGTTAGCACCACCCTCAGTGAGACCCAGTACTTC.